The rows below give T cell receptor beta chains drawn from one sample of a study of blood T cells in healthy people across ages. TCRdb passed the 5' RACE reads through MiXCR, listing each CDR3 protein once. Of roughly 1,500,000 distinct CDR3 sequences listed, about 35% are singletons. The sample was blood. The source of these receptors is a woman aged 25 to 39 in good health. CDR3s include the opening cysteine and the closing phenylalanine or tryptophan. The D gene is left open where the match is weak. Clone size is stated in some rows and not others, as once, few, many or a class when expanded.

J,D,size,V,CDR3,DNA
TRBJ1-2,TRBD1,.,TRBV12-3/TRBV12-4,CASAERDRGPYGYTF,TGTGCCAGCGCCGAACGGGACAGGGGACCCTATGGCTACACCTTC
TRBJ2-5,.,.,TRBV28,CASSLTVTPVYF,TGTGCCAGCAGTTTAACGGTCACCCCCGTGTACTTC
TRBJ2-7,.,few,TRBV15,CATNFPLTPSYEQYF,TGTGCCACCAATTTTCCTTTGACCCCGTCCTACGAGCAGTACTTC
TRBJ2-3,.,few,TRBV5-1,CASSFTTAKDTQYF,TGCGCCAGCAGCTTCACTACAGCCAAGGATACGCAGTATTTT
TRBJ2-3,.,few,TRBV10-3,CAISAVRGPSADTQYF,TGTGCCATCAGTGCCGTGCGGGGGCCTTCTGCGGATACGCAGTATTTT
TRBJ1-2,TRBD1,few,TRBV6-5,CASSYSPGGTIYGYTF,TGTGCCAGCAGTTACTCTCCAGGGGGTACCATCTATGGCTACACCTTC
TRBJ2-5,.,.,TRBV7-7,CASSSIKAGWETQYF,TGTGCCAGCAGCTCGATCAAGGCGGGGTGGGAGACCCAGTACTTC
TRBJ2-7,.,.,TRBV4-1,CASKPGTGRNYEQYF,TGCGCCAGCAAGCCAGGGACGGGAAGGAACTACGAGCAGTACTTC
TRBJ2-5,TRBD1,few,TRBV18,CASSPPGGQGILYF,TGTGCCAGCTCACCACCGGGGGGACAGGGAATTTTGTACTTC
TRBJ1-1,TRBD1,.,TRBV6-6,CASSYGGQGQKNTEAFF,TGTGCCAGCAGTTACGGGGGACAGGGGCAAAAGAACACTGAAGCTTTCTTT
TRBJ2-3,.,.,TRBV5-1,CASSLVGMSDAQYF,TGCGCCAGCAGCTTGGTCGGGATGTCAGATGCGCAGTATTTT